These 18 T cell receptor beta chains were sequenced from one sample in a study of blood T cell repertoires in COVID-19. The data were produced by immunoSEQ multiplex PCR, yet TCRdb's version contains in-frame clones alone and is incomplete. Of tens of thousands of clones listed, 88% are singletons. Sequenced input: peripheral blood. Receptor source: a middle-aged man with active COVID-19.

The CDR3 DNA is TGTGCCAGCAGCTTTAACAGGGTTCTCTTGAATTCACCCCTCCACTTT. Protein sequence: CASSFNRVLLNSPLHF. The rearrangement joins TRBV28 to TRBJ1-6, with D possibly being TRBD1 (6 bases). Germline V CDR1 and CDR2: MDHEN, SYDVKM. Trimming stripped 6 bases from V and 7 bases from J, with 19 bases between. The CDR3 runs 16 residues.

This chain joins TRBV3-1 (or the pseudogene TRBV3-2) and TRBJ2-7; 10 positions match TRBD2. This CDR3 comprises 11 residues. CDR1 LGHDT and CDR2 YNNKEL come from the germline V gene (reference sequence). The V segment lost 11 bases and the J segment 5 bases; nucleotides outside the gene matches: 3. CDR3 DNA sequence: TGTGCCTCCGGACTAGCGGACGAGCAGTACTTC. The encoded protein is CASGLADEQYF.

About this clone: The junction shows a germline mismatch at one end, possibly a read error. This chain connects TRBV28 to TRBJ2-7; D remains ambiguous. The germline CDR1 and CDR2 sequences are MDHEN and SYDVKM. The CDR3 is made up of 15 amino acids. CDR3 amino acids: CASNLGPAGSYEQYF. In DNA, the CDR3 is TGTGCCAGCAATTTAGGGCCTGCTGGGTCCTACGAGCAGTACTTC.

The chain recombines TRBV5-1 with TRBJ1-6; a possible D gene is TRBD1 (5 bases). In germline, CDR1 is SGHRS, CDR2 YFSETQ. CDR3 length: 14 residues. V was clipped by 4 bases and J by 10 bases, with 15 bases between them. Here the CDR3 DNA reads TGCGCCAGCAGCCTCCAGGGCCGTCAGTCACCCCTCCACTTT. Protein: CASSLQGRQSPLHF.

The rearrangement joins TRBV7-2 to TRBJ1-1, with 8 bases matching TRBD1. CDR3 length equals 15 residues. Germline V gene data show CDR1 as SGHTA and CDR2 as FQGNSA. Unmatched junction bases numbered 3, after V lost 1 base and J lost 2 bases. This chain's CDR3 is CASSLGTGFNTEAFF. The CDR3 DNA reads TGTGCCAGCAGCTTAGGGACAGGGTTTAACACTGAAGCTTTCTTT.

This clone was recorded only once. The gene calls are TRBV28 and TRBJ2-2; 8 positions match TRBD1. The V and J ends lost 7 bases and 1 base, in that order; junction bases with no gene match: 8. Germline V CDR1 and CDR2: MDHEN, SYDVKM. This CDR3 region has 16 residues. The CDR3 loop is CASNLYGTGNTGELFF. CDR3 nucleotides: TGTGCCAGCAATCTGTATGGGACAGGGAACACCGGGGAGCTGTTTTTT.

The DNA for the CDR3 is TGTGCCAGCAGTTTAAGACAGTATAACGAGCAGTACTTC. Protein: CASSLRQYNEQYF. The genes are TRBV28 and TRBJ2-7; a weak D match, TRBD1 (5 bases). The length of the CDR3 is 13 residues. Trimming shortened V by 2 bases and J by 5 bases, and 10 bases separated the two germline ends. Germline CDR1 MDHEN, CDR2 SYDVKM. Combining the CDR3 with reference TRBV28 and TRBJ2-7 gives the whole variable domain DVKVTQSSRYLVKRTGEKVFLECVQDMDHENMFWYRQDPGLGLRLIYFSYDVKMKEKGDIPEGYSVSREKKERFSLILESASTNQTSMYLCASSLRQYNEQYFGPGTRLTVT.

This sequence joins TRBV6-2 or TRBV6-3 and TRBJ2-7, with TRBD1 identical over 7 bases. With 6 bases clipped from V and 2 bases from J, the junction kept 7 bases outside the gene matches. Germline values: CDR1 MNHEY, CDR2 SVGEGT. The CDR3 spans 14 residues. CDR3 protein: CASSRPGQAYEQYF. In DNA form, the CDR3 reads TGTGCCAGCAGCCGCCCCGGACAGGCCTACGAGCAGTACTTC.

This clone occurred a few times. The V call is TRBV7-9, the J call TRBJ1-2, with D possibly TRBD1 on 5 matching bases. The CDR3 has 13 residues. The germline V gene has CDR1 SEHNR and CDR2 FQNEAQ (reference sequence). The V end was cut by 3 bases, the J end by 5 bases, with 10 bases between. CDR3 loop: CASSFGAVYGYTF. The CDR3 bases are TGTGCCAGCAGCTTTGGGGCGGTATATGGCTACACCTTC.

This chain joins TRBV3-1 (or the pseudogene TRBV3-2) and TRBJ2-7; 7 bases line up with TRBD1. The CDR3 runs 15 residues. The germline CDR1 and CDR2 sequences are LGHDT and YNNKEL (reference sequence). Trimming cost V 4 bases and J 0 bases; bases outside gene matches: 6. CDR3 loop: CASSLRGGLSYEQYF. CDR3 DNA sequence: TGTGCCAGCAGCCTTAGAGGGGGCCTCTCCTACGAGCAGTACTTC.

V gene TRBV4-1 combines with J gene TRBJ2-5; D possibly corresponds to TRBD1 (5 bases). The CDR3 is 19 residues long. Germline V gene lookup returns CDR1 MGHRA and CDR2 YSYEKL. The V end lost 1 base, the J end lost 2 bases, and 23 bases lay between the germline ends. CDR3 amino acids: CASSQGRSLSRVRQETQYF. The DNA of the CDR3 is TGCGCCAGCAGCCAAGGCCGTTCCCTCAGCAGGGTCAGGCAAGAGACCCAGTACTTC.

This sequence joins TRBV12-3 or TRBV12-4 and TRBJ1-5, with 9 bases matching TRBD1. CDR3 length: 13 residues. The V segment lost 10 bases and the J segment 6 bases; nucleotides outside the gene matches: 7. The CDR3 bases are TGTGCCACCACAGGGGGCGTAAGTCAGCCCCAGCATTTT. Protein product: CATTGGVSQPQHF.

This chain links TRBV27 with TRBJ2-1, with TRBD1 as a possible D gene (5 bases). This CDR3 comprises 15 residues. Germline CDR1 MNHEY, CDR2 SMNVEV (reference sequence). V lost 4 bases and J lost 6, with 16 bases in between. CDR3 region: CASSSSRGPFNEQFF. The CDR3, as DNA: TGTGCCAGCAGTTCCTCTAGGGGCCCCTTCAATGAGCAGTTCTTC.

CDR3 coding DNA: TGTGCCAGCAGTTTCCAGGGGGCTAGCGAAAAACTGTTTTTT. This encodes CASSFQGASEKLFF. The rearrangement uses TRBV2 and TRBJ1-4, with TRBD1 matching over 8 bases. J gave up 8 bases and V 5 bases, and 7 bases lay outside the gene matches. The germline gives CDR1 SNHLY, CDR2 FYNNEI. The CDR3 consists of 14 residues.

The rearrangement links TRBV11-3 to TRBJ2-1; the match to TRBD2 covers 10 bases. CDR3 length: 16 amino acids. V was clipped by 4 bases and J by 5 bases; unmatched bases: 8. Per the germline V gene, CDR1 is SGHNT and CDR2 is YENEEA. The CDR3 spells CASSWGLLAGHNEQFF. The CDR3 DNA reads TGTGCCAGCAGCTGGGGGTTACTAGCGGGGCACAATGAGCAGTTCTTC.

The chain has TRBV6-2 or TRBV6-3 and TRBJ1-6; tentative D call: TRBD1 (5 bases). Germline CDR1 is MNHEY and CDR2 is SVGEGT. The CDR3 totals 15 residues. V shed 2 bases and J shed 2 bases, with 7 bases lying between them. The CDR3 here is CASSYRQTYNSPLHF. The CDR3 DNA reads TGTGCCAGCAGTTACAGACAGACCTATAATTCACCCCTCCACTTT.

The chain carries TRBV6-1 and TRBJ2-5, with 8 positions matching TRBD1. Trimming took 3 bases from V and 1 from J; bases not matched to a gene: 4. CDR3 length: 15 residues. Germline lookup yields CDR1 MNHNS and CDR2 SASEGT. The CDR3 here is CASSDNRGTQETQYF. Written as DNA, the CDR3 is TGTGCCAGCAGTGATAACAGGGGGACCCAAGAGACCCAGTACTTC.

This chain links TRBV5-4 with TRBJ2-7, with D possibly being TRBD2 (6 bases). CDR1 is SGHNT and CDR2 is YYREEE in the germline V gene (reference sequence). The V and J ends lost 2 bases and 7 bases respectively, with 19 bases between them. This CDR3 region has 15 residues. The CDR3 DNA follows: TGTGCCAGCAGCTTCGCCGGGACTCCCCAACTGGAGCAGTACTTC. Its translation: CASSFAGTPQLEQYF.